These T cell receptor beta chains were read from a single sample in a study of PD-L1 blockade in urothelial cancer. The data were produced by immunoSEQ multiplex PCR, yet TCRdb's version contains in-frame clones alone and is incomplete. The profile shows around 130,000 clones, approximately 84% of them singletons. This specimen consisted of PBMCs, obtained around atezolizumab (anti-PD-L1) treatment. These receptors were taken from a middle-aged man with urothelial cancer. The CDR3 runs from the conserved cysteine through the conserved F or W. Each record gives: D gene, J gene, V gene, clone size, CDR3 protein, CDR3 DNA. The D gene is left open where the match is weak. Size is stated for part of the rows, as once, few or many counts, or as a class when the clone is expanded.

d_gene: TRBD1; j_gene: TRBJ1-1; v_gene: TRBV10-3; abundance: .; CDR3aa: CAISQTGGNTEAFF; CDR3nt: TGTGCCATCAGCCAGACAGGGGGAAACACTGAAGCTTTCTTT
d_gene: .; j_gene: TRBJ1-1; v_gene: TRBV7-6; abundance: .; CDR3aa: CASSLGGGRANTEAFF; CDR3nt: TGTGCCAGCAGCTTAGGGGGGGGGCGAGCGAACACTGAAGCTTTCTTT
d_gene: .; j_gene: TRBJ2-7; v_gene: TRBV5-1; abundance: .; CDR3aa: CASSPTGSYEQYF; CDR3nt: TGTGCCAGCAGCCCTACAGGAAGCTACGAGCAGTACTTC
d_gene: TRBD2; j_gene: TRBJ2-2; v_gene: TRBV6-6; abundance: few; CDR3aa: CASSRGLAYTGELFF; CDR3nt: TGTGCCAGCAGTAGGGGACTAGCGTACACCGGGGAGCTGTTTTTT
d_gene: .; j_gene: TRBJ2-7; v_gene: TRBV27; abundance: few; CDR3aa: CASSSYRYYEQYF; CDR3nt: TGTGCCAGCAGTTCCTACCGGTACTACGAGCAGTACTTC
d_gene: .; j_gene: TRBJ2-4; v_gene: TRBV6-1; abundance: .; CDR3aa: CASISKGTGFIQYF; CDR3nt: TGTGCCAGCATCTCTAAGGGCACGGGATTCATTCAGTACTTC
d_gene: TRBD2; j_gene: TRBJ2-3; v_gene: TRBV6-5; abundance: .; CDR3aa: CASSWGGDTQYF; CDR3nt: TGTGCCAGCAGTTGGGGGGGTGATACGCAGTATTTT
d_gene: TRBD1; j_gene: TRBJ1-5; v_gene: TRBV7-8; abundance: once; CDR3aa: CASSFGQGAGRNQPQHF; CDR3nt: TGTGCCAGCAGCTTCGGACAGGGGGCCGGTCGCAATCAGCCCCAGCATTTT
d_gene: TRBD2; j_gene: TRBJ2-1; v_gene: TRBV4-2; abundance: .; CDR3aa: CASSQATSGLYNEQFF; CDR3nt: TGTGCCAGCAGCCAAGCGACTAGCGGGTTATACAATGAGCAGTTCTTC
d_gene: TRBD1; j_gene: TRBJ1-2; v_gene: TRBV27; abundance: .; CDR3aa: CASSPKTGVGNYGYTF; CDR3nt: TGTGCCAGCAGCCCTAAGACAGGGGTAGGAAACTATGGCTACACCTTC
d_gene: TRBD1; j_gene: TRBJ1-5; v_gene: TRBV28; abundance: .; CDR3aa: CASNTGVNQPQHF; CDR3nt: TGTGCCAGCAACACAGGGGTCAATCAGCCCCAGCATTTT
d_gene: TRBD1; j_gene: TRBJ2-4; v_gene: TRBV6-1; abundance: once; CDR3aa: CASTEQTGGIQYF; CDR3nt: TGTGCCAGCACCGAACAGACAGGGGGCATTCAGTACTTC
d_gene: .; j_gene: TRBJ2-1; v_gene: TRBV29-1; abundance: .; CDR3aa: CSSRRGNEQFF; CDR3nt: TGCAGCTCCCGCCGGGGGAATGAGCAGTTCTTC
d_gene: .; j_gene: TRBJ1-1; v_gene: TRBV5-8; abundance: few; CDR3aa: CASSLDSVNTEAFF; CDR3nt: TGTGCCAGCAGCCTAGACAGCGTGAACACTGAAGCTTTCTTT
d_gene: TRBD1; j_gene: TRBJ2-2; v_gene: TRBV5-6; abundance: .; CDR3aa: CASSFDRANTGELFF; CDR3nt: TGTGCCAGCAGCTTTGACAGGGCAAACACCGGGGAGCTGTTTTTT
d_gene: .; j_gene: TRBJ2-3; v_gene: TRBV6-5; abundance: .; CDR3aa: CASSMTGPRDTQYF; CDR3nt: TGTGCCAGCAGTATGACAGGTCCTCGAGATACGCAGTATTTT
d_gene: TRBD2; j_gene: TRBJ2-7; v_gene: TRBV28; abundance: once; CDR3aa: CASSFSGLAGREQYF; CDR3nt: TGTGCCAGCAGTTTTTCGGGACTAGCGGGACGCGAGCAGTACTTC
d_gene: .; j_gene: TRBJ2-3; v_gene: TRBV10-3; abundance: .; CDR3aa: CAISDSTRSTDTQYF; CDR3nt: TGTGCCATCAGTGACTCGACTAGGTCCACAGATACGCAGTATTTT